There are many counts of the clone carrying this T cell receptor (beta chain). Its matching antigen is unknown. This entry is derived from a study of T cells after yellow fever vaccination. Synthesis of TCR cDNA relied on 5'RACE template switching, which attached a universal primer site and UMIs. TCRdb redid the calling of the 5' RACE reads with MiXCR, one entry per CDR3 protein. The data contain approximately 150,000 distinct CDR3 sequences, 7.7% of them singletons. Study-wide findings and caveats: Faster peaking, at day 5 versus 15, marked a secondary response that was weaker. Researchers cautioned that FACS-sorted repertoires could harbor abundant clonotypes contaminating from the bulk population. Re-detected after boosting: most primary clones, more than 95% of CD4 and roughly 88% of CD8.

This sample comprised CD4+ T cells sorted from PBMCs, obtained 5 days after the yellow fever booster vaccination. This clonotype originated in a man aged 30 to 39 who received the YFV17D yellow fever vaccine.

CDR3 amino acids: CASTPTQETQYF. In nucleotides, the CDR3 is TGTGCCAGCACCCCGACACAAGAGACCCAGTACTTC. The J gene is TRBJ2-5, the V gene TRBV7-2; D unresolved. Germline loops: CDR1 SGHTA, CDR2 FQGNSA. CDR3 length: 12 amino acids. V lost 7 bases and J lost 2, with 8 bases in between.